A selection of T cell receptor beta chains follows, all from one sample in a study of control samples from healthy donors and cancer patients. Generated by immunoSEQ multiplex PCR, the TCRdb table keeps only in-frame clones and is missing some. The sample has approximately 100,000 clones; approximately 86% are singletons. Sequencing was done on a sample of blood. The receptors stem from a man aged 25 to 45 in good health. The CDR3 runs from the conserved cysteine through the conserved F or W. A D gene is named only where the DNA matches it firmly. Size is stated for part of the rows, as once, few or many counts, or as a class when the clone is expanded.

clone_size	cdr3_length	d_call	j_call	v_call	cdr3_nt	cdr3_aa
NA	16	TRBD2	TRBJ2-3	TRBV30	TGTGCCTGGACCCCCGGGACTAGCGGGAGCACAGATACGCAGTATTTT	CAWTPGTSGSTDTQYF
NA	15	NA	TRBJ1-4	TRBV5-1	TGCGCCAGCAGCCCGCCCGGGACCTCTGGTGAAAAACTGTTTTTT	CASSPPGTSGEKLFF
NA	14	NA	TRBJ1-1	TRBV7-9	TGTGCCAGCAGCTTAGCGCTTGGGAACACTGAAGCTTTCTTT	CASSLALGNTEAFF
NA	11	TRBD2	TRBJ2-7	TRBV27	TGTGCCAGCAGTAGCGGGACGGAGCAGTACTTC	CASSSGTEQYF
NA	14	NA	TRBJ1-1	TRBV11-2	TGTGCCAGCAGCTTACCCGCCCTCAACACTGAAGCTTTCTTT	CASSLPALNTEAFF
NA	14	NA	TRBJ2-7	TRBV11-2	TGTGCCAGCAGCTTAAGTGACGGGTCCTACGAGCAGTACTTC	CASSLSDGSYEQYF
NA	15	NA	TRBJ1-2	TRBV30	TGTGCCTGGAGTGTCTCGGGGATCGCTAACTATGGCTACACCTTC	CAWSVSGIANYGYTF
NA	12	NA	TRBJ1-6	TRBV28	TGTGCCAGCAGTTTAAGTAATTCACCCCTCCACTTT	CASSLSNSPLHF
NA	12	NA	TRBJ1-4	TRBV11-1	TGTGCCAGCAGAAACCCCGGTGAAAAACTGTTTTTT	CASRNPGEKLFF
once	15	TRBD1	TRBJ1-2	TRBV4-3	TGCGCCAGCAGCCAAGGAGGAGGGGGCGTCTATGGCTACACCTTC	CASSQGGGGVYGYTF
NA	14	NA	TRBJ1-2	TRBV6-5	TGTGCCAGCAGCGCGGGGGCGGACGGCTATGGCTACACCTTC	CASSAGADGYGYTF
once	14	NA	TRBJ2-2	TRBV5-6	TGTGCCAGCAGCCCGGGCTCGAACACCGGGGAGCTGTTTTTT	CASSPGSNTGELFF
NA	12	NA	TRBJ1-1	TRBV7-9	TGTGCCAGCAGCTCTCCTCACACTGAAGCTTTCTTT	CASSSPHTEAFF
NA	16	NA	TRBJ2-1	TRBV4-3	TGCGCCAGCAGCATATCTGGCCGCAACCCCTACAATGAGCAGTTCTTC	CASSISGRNPYNEQFF
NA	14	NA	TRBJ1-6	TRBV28	TGTGCCACTCACCACAGCTCCTATAATTCACCCCTCCACTTT	CATHHSSYNSPLHF
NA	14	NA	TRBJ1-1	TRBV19	TGTGCCACGAGGCCACAGGCGGGGAGCACTGAAGCTTTCTTT	CATRPQAGSTEAFF